The following is a TCR beta chain sequence with its context. This specimen comes from a study of blood T cell repertoires in COVID-19. As processed by the authors: Estimated nucleated cell counts came from reference gene primer amplification. This table comes from immunoSEQ multiplex PCR, and its TCRdb copy is limited to in-frame clones, with some not included. D and trimming come from the DNA, and the V and J calls and clone size come from that table. The repertoire has 100,000 to 150,000 clones, around 80% of them found once; the top ten carry 3.8%. This CDR3 contains 14 residues. V was trimmed by 7 bases and J by 7 bases, leaving 14 bases between them. CDR1 and CDR2 (germline): SNHLY, FYNNEI.

The chain is built from TRBV2 and TRBJ1-6; D may be TRBD1 (6 bases). The origin of this receptor is a woman aged 50 to 60 with acute or convalescent COVID-19. Sample: peripheral blood. The CDR3 DNA is TGTGCCAGCATTCCGGGCAGGGGAAATTCACCCCTCCACTTT. Its translation is CASIPGRGNSPLHF. Full variable domain (outside the CDR3, taken from reference TRBV2 and TRBJ1-6): EPEVTQTPSHQVTQMGQEVILRCVPISNHLYFYWYRQILGQKVEFLVSFYNNEISEKSEIFDDQFSVERPDGSNFTLKIRSTKLEDSAMYFCASIPGRGNSPLHFGNGTRLTVT.